This T cell receptor beta chain was sequenced for a study of cytomegalovirus exposure and HLA in healthy donors. Notes on the study in general: The classifier reportedly diagnosed cytomegalovirus status with high specificity and sensitivity. The likely explanation for a cluster of highly shared sequence variants was sequencing artifact. Available immune exposure information covered CMV serostatus only.

Trimming took 3 bases from V and 7 from J, leaving 12 bases between them. Germline loops: CDR1 LNHDA, CDR2 SQIVND (reference sequence). This CDR3 region has 13 residues. The PCR made use of 60 Vbeta and 13 Jbeta primers. Assay used: immunoSEQ multiplex PCR; TCRdb lists only in-frame clones, some missing. The sample shows 100,000 to 150,000 clones, roughly 80% of them seen only once. A note on this clone: The target antigen is unknown.

This chain uses TRBV19 with TRBJ1-2; no reliable D call. This receptor was obtained from a girl aged 2 to 9 in good health and CMV-seronegative. The sample consisted of PBMCs. This CDR3 is CASSIAAGTGYTF. CDR3 DNA sequence: TGTGCCAGTAGTATCGCGGCGGGTACTGGCTACACCTTC.